This T cell receptor (beta chain) was sequenced for a study of blood T cell repertoires in COVID-19. Across the study: T cells, B-cell-depleted T cells, or PBMCs provided the cDNA or gDNA that served as material.

Researchers sorted participants into cohorts using their self-reported clinical history. Authors' methods: Estimates of nucleated cell counts were drawn from the amplification of reference gene primers. Only in-frame clones appear in the TCRdb table, and some are missing; sequencing was by immunoSEQ multiplex PCR. V and J calls and clone size are given by that table; D and trimming were obtained from the DNA. The data contain around 150,000 clones, 84% of them singletons. A note on this clone: At one end, the junction sequence differs from germline, possibly due to a read error.

The sequence came from a woman aged 45-60 years with acute COVID-19. Sequencing was performed on PBMCs or T cells enriched from blood (not recorded which).

The CDR3, as DNA: TGTACCAGTACTGCTGAACAGGGTAGATCGGTAACTGGAAACACCATATATTTT. Protein: CTSTAEQGRSVTGNTIYF. The V call is TRBV19, the J call TRBJ1-3, with D perhaps TRBD1 (6 bases). Germline CDR1 is LNHDA and CDR2 is SQIVND (reference sequence). This CDR3 is built from 18 residues.